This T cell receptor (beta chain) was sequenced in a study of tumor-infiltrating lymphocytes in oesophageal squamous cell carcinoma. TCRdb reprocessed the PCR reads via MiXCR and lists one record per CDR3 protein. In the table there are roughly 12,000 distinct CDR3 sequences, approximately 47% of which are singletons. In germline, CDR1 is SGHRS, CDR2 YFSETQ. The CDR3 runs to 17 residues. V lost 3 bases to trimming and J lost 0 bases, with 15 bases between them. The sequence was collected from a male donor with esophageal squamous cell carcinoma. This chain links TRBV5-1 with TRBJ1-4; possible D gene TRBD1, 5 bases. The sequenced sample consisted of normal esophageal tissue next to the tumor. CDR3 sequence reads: CASSWPAGHATNEKLFF. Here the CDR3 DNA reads TGCGCCAGCAGCTGGCCCGCCGGACATGCAACTAATGAAAAACTGTTTTTT.